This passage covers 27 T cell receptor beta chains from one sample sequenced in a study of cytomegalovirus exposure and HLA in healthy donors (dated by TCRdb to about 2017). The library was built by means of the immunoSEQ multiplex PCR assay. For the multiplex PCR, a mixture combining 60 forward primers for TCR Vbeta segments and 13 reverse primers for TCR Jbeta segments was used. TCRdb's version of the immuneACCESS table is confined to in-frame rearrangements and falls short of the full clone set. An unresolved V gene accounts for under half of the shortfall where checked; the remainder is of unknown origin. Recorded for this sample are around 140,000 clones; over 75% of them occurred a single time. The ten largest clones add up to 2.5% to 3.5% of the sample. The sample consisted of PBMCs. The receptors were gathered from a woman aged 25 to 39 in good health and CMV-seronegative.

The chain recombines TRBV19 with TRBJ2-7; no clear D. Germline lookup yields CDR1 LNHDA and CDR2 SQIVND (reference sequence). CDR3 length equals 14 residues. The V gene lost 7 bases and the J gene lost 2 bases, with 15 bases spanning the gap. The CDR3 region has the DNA TGTGCCAGTACCCCGGGTAGCATGCCCTACGAGCAGTACTTC. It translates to CASTPGSMPYEQYF.

The CDR3 here is CASSTWTGGAGNTIYF. CDR3 DNA sequence: TGTGCCAGCAGTACATGGACAGGGGGCGCGGGAAACACCATATATTTT. This chain links TRBV27 with TRBJ1-3; 11 bases match TRBD1. This CDR3 contains 16 residues. Germline V gives CDR1 MNHEY, CDR2 SMNVEV (reference sequence). Trimming took 5 bases from V and 4 from J; bases not matched to a gene: 7.

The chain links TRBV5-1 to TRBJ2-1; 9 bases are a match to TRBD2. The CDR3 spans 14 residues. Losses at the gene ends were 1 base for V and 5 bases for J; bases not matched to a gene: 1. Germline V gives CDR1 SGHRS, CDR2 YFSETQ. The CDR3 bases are TGCGCCAGCAGCTTGCTAGCGGGGAACAATGAGCAGTTCTTC. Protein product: CASSLLAGNNEQFF.

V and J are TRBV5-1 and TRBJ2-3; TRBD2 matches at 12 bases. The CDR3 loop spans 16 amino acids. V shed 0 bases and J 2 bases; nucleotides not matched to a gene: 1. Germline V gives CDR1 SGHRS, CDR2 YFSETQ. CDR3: CASSLGLAGATDTQYF. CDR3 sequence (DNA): TGCGCCAGCAGCTTGGGACTAGCGGGGGCCACAGATACGCAGTATTTT.

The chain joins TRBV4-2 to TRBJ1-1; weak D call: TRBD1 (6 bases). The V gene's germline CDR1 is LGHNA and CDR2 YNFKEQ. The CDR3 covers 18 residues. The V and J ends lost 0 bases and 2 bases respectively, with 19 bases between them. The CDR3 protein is CASSQDSGRGDGNTEAFF. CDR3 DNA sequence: TGTGCCAGCAGCCAAGATTCGGGCAGGGGCGATGGTAACACTGAAGCTTTCTTT.

The CDR3 nucleotides read TGTGCCAGTAGTATAAGGGGGTGGGATGAGCAGTTCTTC. The encoded protein is CASSIRGWDEQFF. The chain carries TRBV19 and TRBJ2-1; weak D call: TRBD1 (6 bases). This CDR3 comprises 13 residues. V was clipped by 2 bases and J by 8 bases, with 10 bases between them. Germline CDR1 LNHDA, CDR2 SQIVND (reference sequence).

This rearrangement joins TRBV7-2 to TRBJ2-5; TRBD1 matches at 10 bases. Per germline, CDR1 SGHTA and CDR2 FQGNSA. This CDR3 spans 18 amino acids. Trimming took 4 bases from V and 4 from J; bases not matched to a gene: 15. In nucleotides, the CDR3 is TGTGCCAGCAGCTACCCGCCCCTCGGGACAGGGGTCGTAGAGACCCAGTACTTC. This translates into CASSYPPLGTGVVETQYF.

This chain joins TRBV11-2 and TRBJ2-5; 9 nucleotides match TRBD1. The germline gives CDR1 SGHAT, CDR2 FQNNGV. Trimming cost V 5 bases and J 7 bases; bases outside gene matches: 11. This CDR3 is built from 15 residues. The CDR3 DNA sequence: TGTGCCAGCAGCCAAGTTCCGGGACAGGGTGGGACCCAGTACTTC. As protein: CASSQVPGQGGTQYF.

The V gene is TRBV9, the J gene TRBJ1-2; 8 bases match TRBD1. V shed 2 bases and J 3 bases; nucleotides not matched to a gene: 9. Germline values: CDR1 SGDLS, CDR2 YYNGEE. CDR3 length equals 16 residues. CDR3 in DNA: TGTGCCAGCAGCGTTTACGCAGGGGGCGCAGACTATGGCTACACCTTC. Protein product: CASSVYAGGADYGYTF.

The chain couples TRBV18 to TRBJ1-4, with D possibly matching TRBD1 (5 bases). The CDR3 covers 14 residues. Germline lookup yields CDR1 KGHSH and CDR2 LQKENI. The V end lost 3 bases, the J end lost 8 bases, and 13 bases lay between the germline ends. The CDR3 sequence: CASSPTGGKEKLFF. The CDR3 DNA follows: TGTGCCAGCTCACCTACGGGGGGAAAGGAAAAACTGTTTTTT.

In DNA, the CDR3 is TGTGCCAGCAGCTTGGCCCCGGGAGGGCCTCGAGAGACCCAGTACTTC. Translating it yields CASSLAPGGPRETQYF. J is TRBJ2-5 and V is TRBV5-4; 8 nucleotides line up with TRBD2. The CDR3 totals 16 residues. Germline CDR1 and CDR2: SGHNT and YYREEE (reference sequence). With V trimmed by 0 bases and J by 4 bases, 8 bases remained unmatched.

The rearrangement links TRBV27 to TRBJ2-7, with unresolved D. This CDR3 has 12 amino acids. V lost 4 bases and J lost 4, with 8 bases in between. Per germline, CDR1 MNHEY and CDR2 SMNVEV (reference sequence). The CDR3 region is CASSSNSYEQYF. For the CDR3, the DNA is TGTGCCAGCAGTTCCAACAGTTACGAGCAGTACTTC.

The CDR3 protein is CASSLWDSNYGYTF. Written as DNA, the CDR3 is TGTGCCAGCAGCTTATGGGACAGCAACTATGGCTACACCTTC. This chain joins TRBV7-2 and TRBJ1-2; 7 bases are a match to TRBD1. The CDR3 covers 14 residues. With V trimmed by 2 bases and J by 2 bases, 2 bases remained unmatched. In germline, CDR1 is SGHTA, CDR2 FQGNSA.

Written as DNA, the CDR3 is TGTGCCACCCGACAGGGTGGAGGTCCTGGAAACACCATATATTTT. Translation: CATRQGGGPGNTIYF. The rearrangement uses TRBV10-3 and TRBJ1-3, with 7 bases aligning to TRBD1. Germline V gives CDR1 ENHRY, CDR2 SYGVKD. J lost 2 bases, V lost 10 bases, and 11 bases had no gene match. The CDR3 extends over 15 amino acids.

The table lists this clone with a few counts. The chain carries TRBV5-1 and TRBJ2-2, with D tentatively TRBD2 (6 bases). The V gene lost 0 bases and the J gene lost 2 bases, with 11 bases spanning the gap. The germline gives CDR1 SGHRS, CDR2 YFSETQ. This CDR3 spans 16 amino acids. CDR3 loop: CASSLAVAANTGELFF. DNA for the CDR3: TGCGCCAGCAGCTTGGCGGTAGCGGCTAACACCGGGGAGCTGTTTTTT.

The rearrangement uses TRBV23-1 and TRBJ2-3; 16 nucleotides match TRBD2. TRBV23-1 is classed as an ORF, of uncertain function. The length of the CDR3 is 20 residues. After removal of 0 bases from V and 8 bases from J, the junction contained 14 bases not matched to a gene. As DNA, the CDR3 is TGCGCCAGCAGTCAATCAAAAGGGACTAGCGGGGGGGCCAGGCAGGTTACGCAGTATTTT. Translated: CASSQSKGTSGGARQVTQYF.

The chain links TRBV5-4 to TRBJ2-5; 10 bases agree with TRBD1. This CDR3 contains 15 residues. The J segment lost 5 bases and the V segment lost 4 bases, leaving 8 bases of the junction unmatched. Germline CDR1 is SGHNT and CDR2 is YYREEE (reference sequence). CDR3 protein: CASSTRGQGRETQYF. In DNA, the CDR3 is TGTGCCAGCAGCACAAGGGGACAGGGGAGGGAGACCCAGTACTTC.

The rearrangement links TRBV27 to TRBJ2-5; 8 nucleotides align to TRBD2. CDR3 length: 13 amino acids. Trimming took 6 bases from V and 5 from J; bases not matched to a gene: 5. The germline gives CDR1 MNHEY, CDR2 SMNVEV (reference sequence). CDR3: CASSQREKETQYF. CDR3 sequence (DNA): TGTGCCAGCAGCCAGCGGGAGAAGGAGACCCAGTACTTC.

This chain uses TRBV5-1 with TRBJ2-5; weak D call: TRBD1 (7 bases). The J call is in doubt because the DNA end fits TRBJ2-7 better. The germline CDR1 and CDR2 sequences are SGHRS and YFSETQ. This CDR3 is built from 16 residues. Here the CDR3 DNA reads TGCGCCAGCAGCTTGGCCCAGGGGGGATTCTCCTACGAGCAGTACTTC. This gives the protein CASSLAQGGFSYEQYF.

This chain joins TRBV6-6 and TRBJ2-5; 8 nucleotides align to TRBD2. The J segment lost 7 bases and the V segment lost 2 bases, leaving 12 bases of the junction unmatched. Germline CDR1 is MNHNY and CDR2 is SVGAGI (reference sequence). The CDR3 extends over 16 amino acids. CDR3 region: CASSYDLGPRGGTQYF. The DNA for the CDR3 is TGTGCCAGCAGTTACGACTTGGGTCCTCGGGGGGGGACCCAGTACTTC.

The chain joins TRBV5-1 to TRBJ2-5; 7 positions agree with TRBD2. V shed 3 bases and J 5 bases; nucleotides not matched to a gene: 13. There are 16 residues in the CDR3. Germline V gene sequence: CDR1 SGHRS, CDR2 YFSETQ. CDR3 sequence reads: CASSSSTGLGGETQYF. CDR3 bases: TGCGCCAGCAGCTCGTCAACGGGTCTCGGGGGGGAGACCCAGTACTTC.

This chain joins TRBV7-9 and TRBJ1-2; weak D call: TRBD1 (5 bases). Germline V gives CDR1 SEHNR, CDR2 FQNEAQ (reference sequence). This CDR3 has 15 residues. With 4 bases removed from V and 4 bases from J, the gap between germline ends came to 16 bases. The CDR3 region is CASSSNKAGFYGYTF. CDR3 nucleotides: TGTGCCAGCAGCTCAAACAAGGCAGGGTTCTATGGCTACACCTTC.

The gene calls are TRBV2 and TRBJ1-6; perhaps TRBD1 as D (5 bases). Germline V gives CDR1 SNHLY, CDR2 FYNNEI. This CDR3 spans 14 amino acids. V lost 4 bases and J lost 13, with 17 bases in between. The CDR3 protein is CASSVGQGIGPLHF. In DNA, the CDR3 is TGTGCCAGCAGTGTGGGCCAGGGTATTGGGCCCCTCCACTTT.

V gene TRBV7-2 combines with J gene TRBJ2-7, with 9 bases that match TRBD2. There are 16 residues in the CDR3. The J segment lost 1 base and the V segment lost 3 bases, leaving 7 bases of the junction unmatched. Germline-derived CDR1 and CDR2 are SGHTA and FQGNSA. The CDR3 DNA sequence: TGTGCCAGCAGCTTGGGATCTAGCGGGATTTCCTACGAGCAGTACTTC. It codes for CASSLGSSGISYEQYF.

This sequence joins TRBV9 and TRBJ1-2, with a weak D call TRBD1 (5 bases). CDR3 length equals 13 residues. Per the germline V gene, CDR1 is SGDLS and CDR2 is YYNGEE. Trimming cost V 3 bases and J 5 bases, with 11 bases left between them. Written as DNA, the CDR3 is TGTGCCAGCAGCGGGCCAGGGTTGTATGGCTACACCTTC. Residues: CASSGPGLYGYTF. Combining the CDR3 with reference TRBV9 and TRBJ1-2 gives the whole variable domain DSGVTQTPKHLITATGQRVTLRCSPRSGDLSVYWYQQSLDQGLQFLIQYYNGEERAKGNILERFSAQQFPDLHSELNLSSLELGDSALYFCASSGPGLYGYTFGSGTRLTVV.

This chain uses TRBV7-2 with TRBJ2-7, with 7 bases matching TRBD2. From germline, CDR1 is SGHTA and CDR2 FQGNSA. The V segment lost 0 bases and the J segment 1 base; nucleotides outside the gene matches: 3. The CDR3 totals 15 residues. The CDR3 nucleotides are TGTGCCAGCAGCTTAGCACGGGAGGTTTCCTACGAGCAGTACTTC. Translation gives CASSLAREVSYEQYF.

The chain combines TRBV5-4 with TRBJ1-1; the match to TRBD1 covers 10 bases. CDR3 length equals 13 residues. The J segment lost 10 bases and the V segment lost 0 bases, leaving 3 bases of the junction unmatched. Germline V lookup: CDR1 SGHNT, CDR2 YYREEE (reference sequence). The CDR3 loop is CASSLDWTGGAFF. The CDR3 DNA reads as TGTGCCAGCAGCTTGGACTGGACAGGGGGAGCTTTCTTT.